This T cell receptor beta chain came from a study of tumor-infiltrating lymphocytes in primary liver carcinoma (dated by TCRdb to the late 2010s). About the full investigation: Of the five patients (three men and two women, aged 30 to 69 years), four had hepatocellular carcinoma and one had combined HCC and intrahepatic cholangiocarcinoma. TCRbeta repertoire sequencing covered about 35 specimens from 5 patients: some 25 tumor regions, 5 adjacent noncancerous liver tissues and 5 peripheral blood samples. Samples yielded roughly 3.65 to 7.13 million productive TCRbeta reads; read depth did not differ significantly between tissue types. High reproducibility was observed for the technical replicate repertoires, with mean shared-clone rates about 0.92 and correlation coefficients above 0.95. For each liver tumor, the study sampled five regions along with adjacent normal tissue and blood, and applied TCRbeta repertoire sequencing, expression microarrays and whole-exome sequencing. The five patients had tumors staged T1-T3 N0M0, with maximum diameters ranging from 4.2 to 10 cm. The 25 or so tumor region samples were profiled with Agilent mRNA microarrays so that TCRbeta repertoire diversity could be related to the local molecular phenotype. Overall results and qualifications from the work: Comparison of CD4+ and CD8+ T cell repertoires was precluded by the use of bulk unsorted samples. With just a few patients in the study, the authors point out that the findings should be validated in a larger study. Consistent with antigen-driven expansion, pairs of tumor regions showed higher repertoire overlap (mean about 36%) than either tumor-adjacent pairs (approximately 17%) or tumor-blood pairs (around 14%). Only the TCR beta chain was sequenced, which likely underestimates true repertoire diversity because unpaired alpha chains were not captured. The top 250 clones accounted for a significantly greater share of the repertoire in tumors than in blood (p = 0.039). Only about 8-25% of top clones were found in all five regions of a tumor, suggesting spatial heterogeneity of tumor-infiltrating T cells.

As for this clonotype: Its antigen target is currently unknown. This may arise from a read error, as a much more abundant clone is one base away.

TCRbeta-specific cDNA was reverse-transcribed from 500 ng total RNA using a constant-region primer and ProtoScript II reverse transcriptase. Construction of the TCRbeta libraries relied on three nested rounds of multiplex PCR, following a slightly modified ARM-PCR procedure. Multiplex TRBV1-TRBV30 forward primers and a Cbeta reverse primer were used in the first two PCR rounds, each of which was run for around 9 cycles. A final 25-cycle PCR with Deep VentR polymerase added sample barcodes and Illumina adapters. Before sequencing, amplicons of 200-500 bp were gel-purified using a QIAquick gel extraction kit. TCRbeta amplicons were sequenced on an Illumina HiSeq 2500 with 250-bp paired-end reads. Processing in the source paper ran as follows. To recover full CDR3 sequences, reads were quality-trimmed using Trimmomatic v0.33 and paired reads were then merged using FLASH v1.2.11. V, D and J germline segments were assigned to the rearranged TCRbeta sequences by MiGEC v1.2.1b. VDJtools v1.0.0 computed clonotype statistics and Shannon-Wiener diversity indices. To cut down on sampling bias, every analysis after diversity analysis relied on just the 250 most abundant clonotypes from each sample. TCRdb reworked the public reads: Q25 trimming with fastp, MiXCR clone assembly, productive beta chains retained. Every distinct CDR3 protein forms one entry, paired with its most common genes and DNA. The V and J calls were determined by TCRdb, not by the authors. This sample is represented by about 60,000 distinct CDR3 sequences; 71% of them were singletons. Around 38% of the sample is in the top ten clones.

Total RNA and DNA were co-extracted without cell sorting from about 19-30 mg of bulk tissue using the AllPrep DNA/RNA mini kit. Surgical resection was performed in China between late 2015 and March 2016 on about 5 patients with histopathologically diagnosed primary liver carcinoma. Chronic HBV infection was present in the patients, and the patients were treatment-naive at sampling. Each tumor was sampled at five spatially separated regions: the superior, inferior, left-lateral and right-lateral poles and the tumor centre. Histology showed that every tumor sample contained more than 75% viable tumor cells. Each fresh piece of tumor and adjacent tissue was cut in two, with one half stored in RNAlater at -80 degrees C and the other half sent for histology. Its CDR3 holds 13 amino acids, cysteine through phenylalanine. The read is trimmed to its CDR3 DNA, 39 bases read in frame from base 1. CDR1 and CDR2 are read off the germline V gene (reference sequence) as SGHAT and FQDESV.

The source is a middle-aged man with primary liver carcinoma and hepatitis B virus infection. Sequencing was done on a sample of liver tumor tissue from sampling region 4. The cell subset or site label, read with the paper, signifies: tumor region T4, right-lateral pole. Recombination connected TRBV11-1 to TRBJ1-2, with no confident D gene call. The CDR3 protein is CASSLVHNYGCTF. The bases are TGTGCCAGCAGCTTGGTCCATAACTATGGCTGCACCTTC.